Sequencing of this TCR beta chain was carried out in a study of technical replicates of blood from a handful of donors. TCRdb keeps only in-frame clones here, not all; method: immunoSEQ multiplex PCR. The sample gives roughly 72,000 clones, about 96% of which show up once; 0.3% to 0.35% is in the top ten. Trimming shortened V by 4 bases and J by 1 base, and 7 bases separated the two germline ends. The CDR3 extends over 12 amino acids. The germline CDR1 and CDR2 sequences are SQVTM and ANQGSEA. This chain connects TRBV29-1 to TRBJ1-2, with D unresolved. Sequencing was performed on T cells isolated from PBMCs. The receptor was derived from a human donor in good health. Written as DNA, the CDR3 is TGCAGCGTTGGGGCAGTTAACTATGGCTACACCTTC. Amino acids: CSVGAVNYGYTF.